One and the same sample provided the 6 T cell receptor beta chains below, sequenced in a study of OX40 agonist ivuxolimab in advanced cancers. TCRdb's table, derived via immunoSEQ multiplex PCR, lists solely in-frame clones and lacks some. Here the sample spans roughly 18,000 clones, more than 65% being singletons. The sequenced sample was CD4+ or CD8+ T cells sorted from blood, obtained in a trial of the OX40 agonist ivuxolimab. These receptors originate from an adult with an advanced solid tumor such as melanoma, head and neck, liver or kidney cancer.

As DNA, the CDR3 is TGTGCCAGCAGTTACGGACAGGGGGCAACAGATACGCAGTATTTT. This translates into CASSYGQGATDTQYF. J is TRBJ2-3 and V is TRBV6-6, with 11 bases aligning to TRBD1. Germline V lookup: CDR1 MNHNY, CDR2 SVGAGI (reference sequence). This CDR3 is built from 15 residues. Losses at the gene ends were 2 bases for V and 3 bases for J; bases not matched to a gene: 1.

This clone was counted once. The V and J genes are TRBV4-2 and TRBJ1-4, with 7 bases that match TRBD1. This CDR3 is 16 amino acids long. Trimming took 5 bases from V and 4 from J; bases not matched to a gene: 10. Germline lookup yields CDR1 LGHNA and CDR2 YNFKEQ. The CDR3: CASSLATGVGNEKLFF. The CDR3 region has the DNA TGTGCCAGCAGCTTGGCAACAGGGGTCGGTAATGAAAAACTGTTTTTT.

Written as DNA, the CDR3 is TGTGCCAGCAGCGCGAGGGAGCGATTGAACACTGAAGCTTTCTTT. It yields the protein CASSARERLNTEAFF. V and J are TRBV7-9 and TRBJ1-1; D gene unclear. CDR1 and CDR2 (germline): SEHNR, FQNEAQ (reference sequence). The CDR3 runs 15 residues. Trimming removed 5 bases from V and 0 bases from J, with 13 bases in between.

CDR3: CASSPSLGQETQYF. CDR3 coding DNA: TGTGCCAGCAGTCCTAGTTTGGGCCAAGAGACCCAGTACTTC. The chain is built from TRBV27 and TRBJ2-5; D is uncertain. CDR1 and CDR2 from the germline V gene are MNHEY and SMNVEV (reference sequence). CDR3 size: 14 residues. V lost 5 bases to trimming and J lost 1 base, with 11 bases between them.

This clone was observed a single time. This sample also contains other DNA sequences that code for the same CDR3. The V gene is TRBV19, the J gene TRBJ1-1; 7 positions match TRBD1. V dropped 2 bases and J dropped 5; count of bases not matched to a gene: 2. This CDR3 comprises 13 residues. Looked up from germline, CDR1 is LNHDA and CDR2 is SQIVND (reference sequence). CDR3: CASSIQGGTEAFF. The CDR3 DNA reads TGTGCCAGTAGTATACAGGGGGGAACTGAAGCTTTCTTT.

This clone was seen a handful of times. This chain joins TRBV21-1 and TRBJ2-2; the D segment call TRBD2 is taken from the table without a DNA check. TRBV21-1 is tagged as a pseudogene. The CDR3 runs to 21 residues. CDR3 protein: CASSKRPPRLAGGPFTGELFF. The CDR3, as DNA: TGTGCCAGCAGCAAAAGGCCCCCGCGACTAGCGGGAGGGCCGTTTACCGGGGAGCTGTTTTTT.